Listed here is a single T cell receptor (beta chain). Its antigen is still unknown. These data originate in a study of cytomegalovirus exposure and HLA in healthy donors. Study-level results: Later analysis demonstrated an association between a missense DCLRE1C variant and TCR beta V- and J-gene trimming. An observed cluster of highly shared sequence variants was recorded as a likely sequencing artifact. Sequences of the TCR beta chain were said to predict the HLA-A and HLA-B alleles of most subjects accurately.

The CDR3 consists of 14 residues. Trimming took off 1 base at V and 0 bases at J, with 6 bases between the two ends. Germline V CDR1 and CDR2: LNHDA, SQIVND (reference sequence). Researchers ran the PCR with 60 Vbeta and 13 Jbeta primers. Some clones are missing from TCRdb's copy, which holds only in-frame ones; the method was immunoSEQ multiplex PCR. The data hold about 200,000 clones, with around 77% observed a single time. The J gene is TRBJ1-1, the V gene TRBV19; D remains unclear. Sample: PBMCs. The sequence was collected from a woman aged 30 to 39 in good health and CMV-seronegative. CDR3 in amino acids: CASSIGALNTEAFF. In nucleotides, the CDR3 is TGTGCCAGTAGTATAGGAGCTTTGAACACTGAAGCTTTCTTT.